This TCR beta chain was captured by sequencing in a study of CD8 T cells in Susac syndrome. The study's findings and limits: The study conceded that its TCR sequencing and HLA analysis involved relatively few individuals.

This clonotype was counted a single time. Its cognate antigen is unknown. Trimming stripped 6 bases from V and 7 bases from J, with 8 bases between. The CDR3 runs 11 residues. Germline CDR1 is LGHNT and CDR2 is FRNRAP. Relapsing-remitting disease, either stable or active, was present in the treatment-naive patients who were the multiple sclerosis controls. RNA totalling roughly 0.5 to 1 ug underwent reverse transcription with random hexamers. TCRdb itself ran the immunoSEQ multiplex PCR reads through MiXCR, one entry per CDR3 protein. The repertoire holds about 50,000 distinct CDR3 sequences, with roughly 93% as singletons.

The receptor was isolated from a human donor with multiple sclerosis. The rearrangement joins TRBV12-5 to TRBJ2-3; D is undetermined. The source material was CD8+ T cells from PBMCs. The CDR3 sequence is CASGMGYTQYF. The CDR3 DNA follows: TGTGCTAGTGGCATGGGATATACGCAGTATTTT.